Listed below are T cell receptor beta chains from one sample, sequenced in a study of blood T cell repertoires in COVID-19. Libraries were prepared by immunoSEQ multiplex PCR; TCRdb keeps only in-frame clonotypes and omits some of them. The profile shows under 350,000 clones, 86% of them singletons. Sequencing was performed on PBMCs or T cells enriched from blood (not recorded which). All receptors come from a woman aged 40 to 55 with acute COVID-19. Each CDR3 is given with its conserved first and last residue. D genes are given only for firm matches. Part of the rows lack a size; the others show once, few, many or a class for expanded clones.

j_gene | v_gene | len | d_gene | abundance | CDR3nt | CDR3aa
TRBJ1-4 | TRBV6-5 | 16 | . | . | TGTGCCAGCAGTTATGATTCGGCAGGGGAAGGAGAAAAACTGTTTTTT | CASSYDSAGEGEKLFF
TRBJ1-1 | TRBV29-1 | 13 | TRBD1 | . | TGCAGCTTCGGCCAGGGGGGTGGAACTGAAGCTTTCTTT | CSFGQGGGTEAFF
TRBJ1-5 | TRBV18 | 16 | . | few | TGTGCCAGCTCACCGATAGTTTCAGGGGGCAATCAGCCCCAGCATTTT | CASSPIVSGGNQPQHF
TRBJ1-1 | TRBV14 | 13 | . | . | TGTGCCAGCAGCCGACAGATAAACACTGAAGCTTTCTTT | CASSRQINTEAFF
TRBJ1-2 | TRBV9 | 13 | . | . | TGTGCCAGCAGCGTAGGGGGGCTGGAGGGCTACACCTTC | CASSVGGLEGYTF
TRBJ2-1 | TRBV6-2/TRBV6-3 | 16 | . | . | TGTGCCAGCAGTTACGGTACCCCTGGCAGGTACAATGAGCAGTTCTTC | CASSYGTPGRYNEQFF
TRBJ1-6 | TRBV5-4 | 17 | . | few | TGTGCCAGCAGCTTGGGGGGGCAGGGGTTTTTTAATTCACCCCTCCACTTT | CASSLGGQGFFNSPLHF
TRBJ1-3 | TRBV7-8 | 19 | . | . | TGTGCCAGCAGCTTAGGTTTTAGGCTGGACACGCGCTCTGGAAACACCATATATTTT | CASSLGFRLDTRSGNTIYF
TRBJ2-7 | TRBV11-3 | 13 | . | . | TGTGCCAGCAGCGGGGCCGGCTCCTACGAGCAGTACTTC | CASSGAGSYEQYF
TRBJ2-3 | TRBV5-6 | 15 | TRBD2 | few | TGTGCCAGCAGCTCCCGACTAGCGGGAGGGGGTACGCAGTATTTT | CASSSRLAGGGTQYF
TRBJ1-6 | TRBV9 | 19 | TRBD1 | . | TGTGCCAGCAGCCCTTTACCGGGACAGGGGGCTCAGGATAATTCACCCCTCCACTTT | CASSPLPGQGAQDNSPLHF
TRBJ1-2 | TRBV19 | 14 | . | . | TGTGCCAGTAGTATAGCGGCAGGGGACGGTGGCTACACCTTC | CASSIAAGDGGYTF
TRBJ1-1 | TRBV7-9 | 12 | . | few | TGTGCCAGCAGCTTACGGCAGGGTGAAGCTTTCTTT | CASSLRQGEAFF
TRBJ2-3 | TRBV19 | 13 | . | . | TGTGCCAGTGGTCCCGGGGGCACAGATACGCAGTATTTT | CASGPGGTDTQYF
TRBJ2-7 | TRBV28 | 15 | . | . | TGTGCCAGCAGTTCCCCCTCGGACTCGGAGGAGGAGCAGTACTTC | CASSSPSDSEEEQYF
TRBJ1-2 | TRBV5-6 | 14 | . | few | TGTGCCAGCAGGGAACCTCGGGGGAACTATGGCTACACCTTC | CASREPRGNYGYTF
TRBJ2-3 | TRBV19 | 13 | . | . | TGTGCCAGTACGGAGAGGCAGACAGATACGCAGTATTTT | CASTERQTDTQYF
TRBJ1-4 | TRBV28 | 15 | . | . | TGTGCCAGCAGTTATCCGGCCAGGGCAAGCGAAAAACTGTTTTTT | CASSYPARASEKLFF
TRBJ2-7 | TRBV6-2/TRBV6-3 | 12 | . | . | TGTGCCAGCAGTTACCCTCGTCCCGAGCAGTACTTC | CASSYPRPEQYF
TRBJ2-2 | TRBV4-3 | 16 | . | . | TGCGCCAGCAGCCAAGGGCGACTAGCGAACACCGGGGAGCTGTTTTTT | CASSQGRLANTGELFF
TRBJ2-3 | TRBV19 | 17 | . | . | TGTGCCAGTAGTAGGGGGGTAGGCGGCCCCGTCACAGATACGCAGTATTTT | CASSRGVGGPVTDTQYF
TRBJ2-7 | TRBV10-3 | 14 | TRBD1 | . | TGTGCCACCGAGGGACAGGGGGTATCCGGGGAGCAGTACTTC | CATEGQGVSGEQYF
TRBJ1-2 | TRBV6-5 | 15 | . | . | TGTGCCAGCACCTTTAACGAAGGGGAAAACAGGGGCTACACCTTC | CASTFNEGENRGYTF
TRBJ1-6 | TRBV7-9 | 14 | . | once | TGTGCCAGCAGCTTATCAGGCATTAATTCACCCCTCCACTTT | CASSLSGINSPLHF
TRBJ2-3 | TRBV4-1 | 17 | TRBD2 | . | TGCGCCAGCAGCCAAGATGTGGCGGGGACTATAACCTCTACGCAGTATTTT | CASSQDVAGTITSTQYF
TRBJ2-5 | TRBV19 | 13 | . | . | TGTGCCAGCTCTAGGGGCGGTCAAGAGACCCAGTACTTC | CASSRGGQETQYF
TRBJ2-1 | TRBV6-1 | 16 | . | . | TGTGCCAGCAGTGTAGGGACTCCAATCTCCTACAATGAGCAGTTCTTC | CASSVGTPISYNEQFF
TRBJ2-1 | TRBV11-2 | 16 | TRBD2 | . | TGTGCCAGCAGCTCACTAGCGGGCCAAGGGAGGAATGAGCAGTTCTTC | CASSSLAGQGRNEQFF
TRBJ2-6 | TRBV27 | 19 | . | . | TGTGCCAGCAGTTTATCCCCCGGGACTTTGAGCTCTGGGGCCAACGTCCTGACTTTC | CASSLSPGTLSSGANVLTF
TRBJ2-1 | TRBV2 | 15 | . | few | TGTGCCGGGACGGGGGTATCGGGCTCCTACAATGAGCAGTTCTTC | CAGTGVSGSYNEQFF
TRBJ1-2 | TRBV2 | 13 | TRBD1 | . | TGTGCCAGTACCGGGACAGGAGGCTATGGCTACACCTTC | CASTGTGGYGYTF
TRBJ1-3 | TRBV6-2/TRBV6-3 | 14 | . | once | TGTGCCAGCAGCCCGGGCCACTCTGGAAACACCATATATTTT | CASSPGHSGNTIYF
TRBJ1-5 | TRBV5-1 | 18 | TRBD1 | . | TGCGCCAGCAGCTTGGGCCCCGGGACAGGGGGAAGCAATCAGCCCCAGCATTTT | CASSLGPGTGGSNQPQHF
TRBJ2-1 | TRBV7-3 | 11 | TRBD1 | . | TGTGCCAGCAGTCCCGGGACAGGGCAGTTCTTC | CASSPGTGQFF
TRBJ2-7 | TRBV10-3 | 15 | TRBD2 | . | TGTGCCATCAGTGAGTCGACCGGGAGGGGGTACGAGCAGTACTTC | CAISESTGRGYEQYF
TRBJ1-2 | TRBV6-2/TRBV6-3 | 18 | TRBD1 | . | TGTGCCAGCAGTAAACCCGGTGACAGGGGCCCTTCTAACTATGGCTACACCTTC | CASSKPGDRGPSNYGYTF
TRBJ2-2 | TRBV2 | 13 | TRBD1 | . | TGTGCCAGCAGTGGACAGGGGGCCGGGGAGCTGTTTTTT | CASSGQGAGELFF
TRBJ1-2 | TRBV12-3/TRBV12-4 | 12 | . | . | TGTGCCAGCAAAGCGGGAAACTATGGCTACACCTTC | CASKAGNYGYTF
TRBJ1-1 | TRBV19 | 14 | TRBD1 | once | TGTGCCAGTAGAACCGGGACAGTGAACACTGAAGCTTTCTTT | CASRTGTVNTEAFF
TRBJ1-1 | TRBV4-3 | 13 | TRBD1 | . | TGCGCCAGCAGCCGGACAGGGGGATATGAAGCTTTCTTT | CASSRTGGYEAFF
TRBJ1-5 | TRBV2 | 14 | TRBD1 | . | TGTGCCAGCAGCGGCGACAGGGGAAATCAGCCCCAGCATTTT | CASSGDRGNQPQHF
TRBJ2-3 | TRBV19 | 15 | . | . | TGTGCCAGTAGTATAGGGGGGCTAAGGACAGATACGCAGTATTTT | CASSIGGLRTDTQYF
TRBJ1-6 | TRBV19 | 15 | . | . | TGTGCCAGTAGTATTTCCCCCGGACAGAATTCACCCCTCCACTTT | CASSISPGQNSPLHF
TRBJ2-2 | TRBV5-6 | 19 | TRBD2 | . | TGTGCCAGCAGCCCCAAAGGGCTAGCGGGGGCCCCTTGGACCGGGGAGCTGTTTTTT | CASSPKGLAGAPWTGELFF
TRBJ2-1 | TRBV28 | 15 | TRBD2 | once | TGTGCCAGCAGTGGACTAGCATCGTTTAACAATGAGCAGTTCTTC | CASSGLASFNNEQFF
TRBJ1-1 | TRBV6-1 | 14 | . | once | TGTGCCAGCAGTGAATTCGAGTGGAACACTGAAGCTTTCTTT | CASSEFEWNTEAFF
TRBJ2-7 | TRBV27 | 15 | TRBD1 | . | TGTGCCAGCAGTTTATCGTGGGACAGGGGTTACGAGCAGTACTTC | CASSLSWDRGYEQYF
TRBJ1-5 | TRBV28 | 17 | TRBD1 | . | TGTGCCAGCAGGTCTCAGGGGGCGGTATATAGCAATCAGCCCCAGCATTTT | CASRSQGAVYSNQPQHF
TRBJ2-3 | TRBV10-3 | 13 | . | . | TGTGCCATCAGTCCAGGGGCAGAAGATACGCAGTATTTT | CAISPGAEDTQYF
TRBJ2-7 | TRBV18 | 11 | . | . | TGTGCCAGCTCACGAGGCTACGAGCAGTACTTC | CASSRGYEQYF
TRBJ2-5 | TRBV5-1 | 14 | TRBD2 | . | TGCGCCAGCAGCGCAACTAGCGGCCAAGAGACCCAGTACTTC | CASSATSGQETQYF
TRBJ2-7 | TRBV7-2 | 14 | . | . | TGTGCCAGCAGCTCAAATACAGGGAACTACGAGCAGTACTTC | CASSSNTGNYEQYF
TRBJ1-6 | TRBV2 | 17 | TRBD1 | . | TGTGCCAGCAGTGATCCCGGGACAGAGAAACCAAATTCACCCCTCCACTTT | CASSDPGTEKPNSPLHF